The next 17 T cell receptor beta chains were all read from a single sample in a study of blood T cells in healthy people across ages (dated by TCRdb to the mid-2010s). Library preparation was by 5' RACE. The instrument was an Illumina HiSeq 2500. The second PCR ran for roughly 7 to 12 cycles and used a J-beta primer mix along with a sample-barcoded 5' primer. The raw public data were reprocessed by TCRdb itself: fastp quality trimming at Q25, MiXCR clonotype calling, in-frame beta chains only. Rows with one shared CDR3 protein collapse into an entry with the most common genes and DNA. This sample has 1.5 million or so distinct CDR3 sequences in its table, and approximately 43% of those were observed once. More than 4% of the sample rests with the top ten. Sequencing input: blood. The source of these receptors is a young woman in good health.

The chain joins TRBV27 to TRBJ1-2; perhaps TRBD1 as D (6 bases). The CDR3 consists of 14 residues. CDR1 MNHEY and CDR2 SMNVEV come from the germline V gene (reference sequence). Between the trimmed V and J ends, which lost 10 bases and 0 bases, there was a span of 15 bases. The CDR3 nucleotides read TGTGCCACCATGGGGGGCCGAGCTAACTATGGCTACACCTTC. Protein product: CATMGGRANYGYTF.

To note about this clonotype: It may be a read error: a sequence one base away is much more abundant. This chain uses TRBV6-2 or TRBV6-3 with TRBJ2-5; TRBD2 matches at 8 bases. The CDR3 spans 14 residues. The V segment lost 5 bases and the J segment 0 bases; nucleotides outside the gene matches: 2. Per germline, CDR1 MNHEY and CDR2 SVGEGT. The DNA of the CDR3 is TGTGCCAGCAGTGCCGGGGGGGACCAAGAGACCCAGTACTTC. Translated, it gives CASSAGGDQETQYF.

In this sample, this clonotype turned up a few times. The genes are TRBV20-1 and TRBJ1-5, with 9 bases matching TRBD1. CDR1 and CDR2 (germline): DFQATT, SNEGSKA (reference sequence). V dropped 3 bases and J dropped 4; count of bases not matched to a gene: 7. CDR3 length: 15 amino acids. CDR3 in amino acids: CSASLTGTGNQPQHF. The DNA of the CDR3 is TGCAGTGCTAGCCTTACCGGGACAGGGAATCAGCCCCAGCATTTT.

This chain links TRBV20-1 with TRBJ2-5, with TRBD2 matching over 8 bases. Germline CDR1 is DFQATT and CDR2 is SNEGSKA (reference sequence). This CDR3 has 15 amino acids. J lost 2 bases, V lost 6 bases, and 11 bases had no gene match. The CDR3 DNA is TGCAGTGCCCGTCCAGGCGGGGGGTGGCAAGAGACCCAGTACTTC. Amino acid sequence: CSARPGGGWQETQYF.

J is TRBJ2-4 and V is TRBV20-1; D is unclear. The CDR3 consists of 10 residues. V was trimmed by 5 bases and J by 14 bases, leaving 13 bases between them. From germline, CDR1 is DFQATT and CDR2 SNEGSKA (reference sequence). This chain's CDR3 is CSALEVVEYF. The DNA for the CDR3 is TGCAGTGCTTTAGAGGTCGTAGAGTACTTC.

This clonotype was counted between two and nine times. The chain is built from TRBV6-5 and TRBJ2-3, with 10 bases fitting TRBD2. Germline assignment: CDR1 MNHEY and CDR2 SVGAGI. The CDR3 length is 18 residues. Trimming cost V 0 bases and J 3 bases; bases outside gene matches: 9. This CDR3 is CASSYSIVTSGVTDTQYF. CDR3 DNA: TGTGCCAGCAGTTACTCGATAGTAACTAGCGGGGTTACAGATACGCAGTATTTT.

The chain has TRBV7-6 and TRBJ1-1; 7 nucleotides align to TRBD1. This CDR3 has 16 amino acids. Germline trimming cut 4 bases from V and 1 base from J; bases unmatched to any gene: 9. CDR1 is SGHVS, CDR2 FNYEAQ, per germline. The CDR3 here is CASSSLYRGRNTEAFF. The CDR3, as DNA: TGTGCCAGCAGCTCCCTTTACAGGGGCAGGAACACTGAAGCTTTCTTT.

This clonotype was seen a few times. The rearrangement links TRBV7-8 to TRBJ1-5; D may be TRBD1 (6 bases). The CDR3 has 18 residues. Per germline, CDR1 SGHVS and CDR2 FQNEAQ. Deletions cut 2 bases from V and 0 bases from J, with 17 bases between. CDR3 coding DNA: TGTGCCAGCAGCTTATCACTCCCGACAGGAATTAGCAATCAGCCCCAGCATTTT. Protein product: CASSLSLPTGISNQPQHF.

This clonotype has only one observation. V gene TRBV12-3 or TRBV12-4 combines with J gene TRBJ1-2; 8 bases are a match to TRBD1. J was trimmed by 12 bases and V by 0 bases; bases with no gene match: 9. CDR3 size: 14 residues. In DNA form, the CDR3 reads TGTGCCAGCAGTTTAGCCGGACAGGGAGGCAGCCACACCTTC. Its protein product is CASSLAGQGGSHTF.

CDR3 nucleotides: TGTGCCAGCAGCTTAGATATCGCTCAGCGCACAGATACGCAGTATTTT. As protein: CASSLDIAQRTDTQYF. The genes are TRBV11-2 and TRBJ2-3; D gene unclear. Germline CDR1 SGHAT, CDR2 FQNNGV. With 0 bases removed from V and 1 base from J, the gap between germline ends came to 11 bases. CDR3 length equals 16 residues. Complete variable domain (other parts from reference TRBV11-2 and TRBJ2-3): EAGVAQSPRYKIIEKRQSVAFWCNPISGHATLYWYQQILGQGPKLLIQFQNNGVVDDSQLPKDRFSAERLKGVDSTLKIQPAKLEDSAVYLCASSLDIAQRTDTQYFGPGTRLTVL.

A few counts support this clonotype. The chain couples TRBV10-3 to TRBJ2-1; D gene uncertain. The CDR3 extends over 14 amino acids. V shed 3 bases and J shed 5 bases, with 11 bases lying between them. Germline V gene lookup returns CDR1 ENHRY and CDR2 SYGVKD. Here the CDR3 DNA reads TGTGCCATCAGTGACAGTTACCAGAACAATGAGCAGTTCTTC. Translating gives CAISDSYQNNEQFF.

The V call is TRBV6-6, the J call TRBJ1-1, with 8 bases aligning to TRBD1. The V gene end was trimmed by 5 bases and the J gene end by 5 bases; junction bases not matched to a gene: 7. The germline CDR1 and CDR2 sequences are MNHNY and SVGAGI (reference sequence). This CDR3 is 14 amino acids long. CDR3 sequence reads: CASSIQGERTEAFF. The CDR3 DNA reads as TGTGCCAGCAGTATACAGGGGGAACGGACTGAAGCTTTCTTT.

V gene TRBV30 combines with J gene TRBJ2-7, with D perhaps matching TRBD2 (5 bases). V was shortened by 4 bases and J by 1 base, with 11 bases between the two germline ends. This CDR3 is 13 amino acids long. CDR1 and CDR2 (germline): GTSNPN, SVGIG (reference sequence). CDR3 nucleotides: TGTGCCTGGAACGCGAAGCGGTCCTACGAGCAGTACTTC. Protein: CAWNAKRSYEQYF.

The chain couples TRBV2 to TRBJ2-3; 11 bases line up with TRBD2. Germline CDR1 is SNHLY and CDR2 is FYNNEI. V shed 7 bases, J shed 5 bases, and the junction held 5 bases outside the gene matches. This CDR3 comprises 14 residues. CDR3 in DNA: TGTGCCAGCACCCGACTAGCGGGACAAGATACGCAGTATTTT. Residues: CASTRLAGQDTQYF. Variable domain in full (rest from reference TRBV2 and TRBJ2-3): EPEVTQTPSHQVTQMGQEVILRCVPISNHLYFYWYRQILGQKVEFLVSFYNNEISEKSEIFDDQFSVERPDGSNFTLKIRSTKLEDSAMYFCASTRLAGQDTQYFGPGTRLTVL.

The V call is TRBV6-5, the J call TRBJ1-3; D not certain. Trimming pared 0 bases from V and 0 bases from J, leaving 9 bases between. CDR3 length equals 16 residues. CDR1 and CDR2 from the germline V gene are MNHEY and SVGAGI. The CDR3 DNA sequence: TGTGCCAGCAGTTACTCGTCCGGTTTCTCTGGAAACACCATATATTTT. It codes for CASSYSSGFSGNTIYF.

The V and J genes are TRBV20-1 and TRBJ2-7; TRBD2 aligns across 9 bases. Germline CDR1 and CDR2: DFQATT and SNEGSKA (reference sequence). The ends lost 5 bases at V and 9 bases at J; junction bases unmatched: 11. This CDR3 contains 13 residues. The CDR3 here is CSAYLSGSAGQYF. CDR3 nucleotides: TGCAGTGCTTACCTTAGCGGGAGTGCCGGGCAGTACTTC.

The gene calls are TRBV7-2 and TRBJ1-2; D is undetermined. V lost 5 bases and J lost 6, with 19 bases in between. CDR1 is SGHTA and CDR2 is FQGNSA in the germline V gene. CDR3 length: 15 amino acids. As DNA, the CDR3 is TGTGCCAGCAGCGGGCTGATGTACAGCCTGGATGGCTACACCTTC. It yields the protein CASSGLMYSLDGYTF.